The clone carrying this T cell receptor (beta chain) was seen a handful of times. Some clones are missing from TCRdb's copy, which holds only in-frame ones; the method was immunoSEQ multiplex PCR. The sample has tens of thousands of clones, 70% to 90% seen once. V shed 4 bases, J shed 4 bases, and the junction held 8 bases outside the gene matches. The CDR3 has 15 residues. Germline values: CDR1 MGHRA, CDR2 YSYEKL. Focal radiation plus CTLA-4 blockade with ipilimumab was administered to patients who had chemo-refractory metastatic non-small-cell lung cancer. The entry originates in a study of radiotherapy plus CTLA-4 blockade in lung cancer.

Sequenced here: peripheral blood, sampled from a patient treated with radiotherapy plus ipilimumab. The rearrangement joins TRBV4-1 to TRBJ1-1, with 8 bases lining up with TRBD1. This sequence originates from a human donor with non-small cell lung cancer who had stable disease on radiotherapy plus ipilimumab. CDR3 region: CASSLAQGGLTEAFF. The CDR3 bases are TGCGCCAGCAGCCTCGCACAGGGGGGGCTCACTGAAGCTTTCTTT.